The 14 T cell receptor beta chains below come from one sample, sequenced in a study of shared clonotypes between healthy human individuals. Using immunoSEQ multiplex PCR, the repertoire was profiled, and TCRdb retains in-frame clones only, with some absent. Of more than 450,000 clones in the sample, less than 85% were seen once. Specimen: PBMCs. These receptors were obtained from a woman in her thirties or forties in good health. Some clones in this sample may be carry-over from other donors' samples.

This rearrangement joins TRBV25-1 to TRBJ1-2; 10 bases agree with TRBD1. CDR1 is MGHDK, CDR2 SYGVNS, per germline. V was clipped by 3 bases and J by 8 bases; unmatched bases: 12. This CDR3 region has 16 residues. The CDR3 DNA follows: TGTGCCAGCAGTGACCCAACCAGAGGGGGACAGGGGGGCTACACCTTC. Translated, it gives CASSDPTRGGQGGYTF.

The chain carries TRBV18 and TRBJ1-1; no definite D call. Germline CDR1 and CDR2: KGHSH and LQKENI. This CDR3 comprises 14 residues. Trimming took off 3 bases at V and 2 bases at J, with 10 bases between the two ends. CDR3: CASSPSTENTEAFF. CDR3 coding DNA: TGTGCCAGCTCACCCTCAACAGAAAACACTGAAGCTTTCTTT. Filled out from reference TRBV18 and TRBJ1-1, the complete variable domain reads NAGVMQNPRHLVRRRGQEARLRCSPMKGHSHVYWYRQLPEEGLKFMVYLQKENIIDESGMPKERFSAEFPKEGPSILRIQQVVRGDSAAYFCASSPSTENTEAFFGQGTRLTVV.

This clone was seen a handful of times. V and J are TRBV5-1 and TRBJ1-6; D possibly corresponds to TRBD1 (5 bases). V lost 3 bases to trimming and J lost 2 bases, with 12 bases between them. Per the germline V gene, CDR1 is SGHRS and CDR2 is YFSETQ. This CDR3 is built from 16 residues. CDR3 coding DNA: TGCGCCAGCAGCTGGGGGAACGGGGCCTATAATTCACCCCTCCACTTT. It specifies CASSWGNGAYNSPLHF.

This chain links TRBV11-2 with TRBJ2-7; D ambiguous. Germline CDR1 SGHAT, CDR2 FQNNGV. The V gene lost 1 base and the J gene lost 6 bases, with 10 bases spanning the gap. CDR3 length: 13 residues. In nucleotides, the CDR3 is TGTGCCAGCAGCTTAGTACACCCACGCGAGCAGTACTTC. The encoded protein is CASSLVHPREQYF.

V and J are TRBV5-1 and TRBJ2-1; weak D call: TRBD2 (6 bases). Germline V gene sequence: CDR1 SGHRS, CDR2 YFSETQ. The CDR3 contains 16 residues. V dropped 6 bases and J dropped 5 bases, with 21 bases sitting between them. Here the CDR3 DNA reads TGCGCCAGCATTCTTTTCGTAGGAGGGCCAAACAATGAGCAGTTCTTC. Protein: CASILFVGGPNNEQFF.

This clone was detected only once. The chain combines TRBV5-4 with TRBJ2-3, with D maybe TRBD1 (6 bases). The CDR3 is 16 amino acids. Germline lookup yields CDR1 SGHNT and CDR2 YYREEE (reference sequence). V lost 6 bases to trimming and J lost 0 bases, with 17 bases between them. CDR3 residues: CASTKDGTTSTDTQYF. The CDR3 nucleotides read TGTGCCAGCACCAAGGACGGGACAACTAGCACAGATACGCAGTATTTT. Looking up the rest from reference TRBV5-4 and TRBJ2-3 gives the full variable domain: ETGVTQSPTHLIKTRGQQVTLRCSSQSGHNTVSWYQQALGQGPQFIFQYYREEENGRGNFPPRFSGLQFPNYSSELNVNALELDDSALYLCASTKDGTTSTDTQYFGPGTRLTVL.

The chain combines TRBV2 with TRBJ2-2; possible D gene TRBD2, 6 bases. This CDR3 comprises 19 residues. Per germline, CDR1 SNHLY and CDR2 FYNNEI. V was cut by 2 bases and J by 3 bases, with 22 bases left in between. The CDR3 DNA reads as TGTGCCAGCAGTGAATCCTTGACTTTAGGAGGGTTATACACCGGGGAGCTGTTTTTT. This translates into CASSESLTLGGLYTGELFF.

The chain combines TRBV28 with TRBJ2-3; possible D gene TRBD1, 5 bases. CDR3 length: 17 residues. The germline V gene encodes CDR1 MDHEN and CDR2 SYDVKM. V was shortened by 6 bases and J by 4 bases, with 23 bases between the two germline ends. The CDR3: CASSPLTRALVPDTQYF. The CDR3 DNA is TGTGCCAGCAGCCCCCTTACCAGGGCCTTGGTCCCAGATACGCAGTATTTT.

The rearrangement uses TRBV7-2 and TRBJ1-4, with D unclear. V lost 4 bases, J lost 8 bases, and 20 bases lay in between. The CDR3 runs to 16 residues. From germline, CDR1 is SGHTA and CDR2 FQGNSA. The CDR3 loop is CASSYLSAGMGEKLFF. As DNA, the CDR3 is TGTGCCAGCAGCTACCTATCCGCGGGGATGGGAGAAAAACTGTTTTTT.

V is TRBV30 and J is TRBJ2-2, with TRBD1 matching 7 bases. The germline CDR1 and CDR2 sequences are GTSNPN and SVGIG (reference sequence). The CDR3 is 15 amino acids. V was pared by 3 bases and J by 1 base, with 5 bases of the junction left unmatched. In DNA form, the CDR3 reads TGTGCCTGGAGCTATGGACAGGAGAACACCGGGGAGCTGTTTTTT. It encodes CAWSYGQENTGELFF. Based on the CDR3 plus reference TRBV30 and TRBJ2-2, the full variable domain is SQTIHQWPATLVQPVGSPLSLECTVEGTSNPNLYWYRQAAGRGLQLLFYSVGIGQISSEVPQNLSASRPQDRQFILSSKKLLLSDSGFYLCAWSYGQENTGELFFGEGSRLTVL.

The CDR3 reads CASSEALGGGKDEQYF. DNA for the CDR3: TGTGCCAGCAGTGAAGCGTTGGGGGGGGGAAAGGACGAGCAGTACTTC. V gene TRBV6-1 combines with J gene TRBJ2-7, with TRBD2 identical over 7 bases. The CDR3 length is 16 residues. Per the germline V gene, CDR1 is MNHNS and CDR2 is SASEGT. V lost 0 bases, J lost 5 bases, and 10 bases stayed unmatched.

The chain links TRBV27 to TRBJ2-2; the D gene is possibly TRBD1 (6 bases). This CDR3 spans 13 amino acids. V was shortened by 6 bases and J by 3 bases, with 8 bases between the two germline ends. Germline V gene data show CDR1 as MNHEY and CDR2 as SMNVEV (reference sequence). CDR3 sequence (DNA): TGTGCCAGCAGAACAGGGTACACCGGGGAGCTGTTTTTT. Its translation: CASRTGYTGELFF.

A note on this clone: A much larger clone lies one base from this, so it may be a read error. Other DNA sequences in this specimen translate into the identical CDR3. The V gene is TRBV5-1, the J gene TRBJ2-1, with TRBD2 matching over 10 bases. V was clipped by 0 bases and J by 4 bases; unmatched bases: 7. The CDR3 runs to 17 residues. Germline assignment: CDR1 SGHRS and CDR2 YFSETQ. The DNA of the CDR3 is TGCGCCAGCAGCTTGGAGGCTAGCGGGAGTAGTTACAATGAGCAGTTCTTC. Protein sequence: CASSLEASGSSYNEQFF.

The sample holds a few counts of this clone. The V and J genes are TRBV5-6 and TRBJ1-4, with a possible D match to TRBD1 (6 bases). Trimming shortened V by 4 bases and J by 7 bases, and 14 bases separated the two germline ends. The V gene's germline CDR1 is SGHDT and CDR2 YYEEEE. The CDR3 loop spans 14 amino acids. The CDR3, as DNA: TGTGCCAGCAGCCAACAGGGTTTGGGTGAAAAACTGTTTTTT. It is translated as CASSQQGLGEKLFF.